The rows below give T cell receptor beta chains drawn from one sample of a study of beta chain features in type 1 diabetes. The method was immunoSEQ multiplex PCR; TCRdb's version includes in-frame clones alone and lacks a portion of them. The table records about 350,000 clones, 15% to 20% of them present only once. Sequencing was performed on naive CD4+ T cells from blood. These receptor sequences come from a woman aged 18 to 35 in good health. Both conserved end residues are part of each CDR3. A D gene is named only where the DNA matches it firmly. Some rows have no size entry. The others give once, few or many, or a class for an expanded clone.

J	size	V	D	CDR3	DNA
TRBJ1-2	.	TRBV7-9	.	CASIGSGSDYGYTF	TGTGCCAGCATCGGTTCGGGATCGGACTATGGCTACACCTTC
TRBJ2-3	few	TRBV11-2	TRBD2	CASSPSGGYYF	TGTGCCAGCAGCCCAAGCGGGGGCTATTATTTT
TRBJ2-5	few	TRBV19	TRBD1	CASSINRGETQYF	TGTGCCAGTAGTATTAACAGGGGGGAGACCCAGTACTTC
TRBJ2-4	.	TRBV5-1	TRBD1	CASSLGTGKNIQYF	TGCGCCAGCAGCTTGGGGACAGGGAAAAACATTCAGTACTTC
TRBJ2-1	.	TRBV29-1	.	CSVTLFGGPSSYNEQFF	TGCAGCGTTACCCTATTCGGCGGGCCAAGCTCCTACAATGAGCAGTTCTTC
TRBJ2-1	.	TRBV9	.	CASSVALGGEQFF	TGTGCCAGCAGCGTAGCTCTCGGGGGTGAGCAGTTCTTC
TRBJ1-2	.	TRBV2	TRBD1	CASSKGTGEVGYTF	TGTGCCAGCAGTAAAGGGACAGGGGAAGTCGGCTACACCTTC
TRBJ2-1	few	TRBV5-1	TRBD2	CASSPGTSGYNEQFF	TGCGCCAGCAGCCCCGGGACTAGCGGCTACAATGAGCAGTTCTTC
TRBJ2-7	.	TRBV30	.	CAWSTGPQLYEQYF	TGTGCCTGGAGTACAGGCCCCCAATTATACGAGCAGTACTTC
TRBJ2-1	.	TRBV4-1	TRBD2	CASSHDLAGAYNEQFF	TGCGCCAGCAGCCATGACCTAGCGGGAGCCTACAATGAGCAGTTCTTC
TRBJ2-7	once	TRBV7-2	TRBD2	CASRTLTSGSYEQYF	TGTGCCAGCAGGACCCTGACTAGCGGGAGTTACGAGCAGTACTTC
TRBJ2-1	few	TRBV5-1	.	CASSLVGEQFF	TGCGCCAGCAGCTTGGTCGGTGAGCAGTTCTTC
TRBJ2-5	.	TRBV4-2	TRBD1	CASSLPGTAQETQYF	TGTGCCAGCAGCCTCCCCGGGACAGCCCAAGAGACCCAGTACTTC
TRBJ1-4	.	TRBV19	TRBD1	CASSWGQGEKLFF	TGTGCCAGTAGTTGGGGACAGGGTGAAAAACTGTTTTTT
TRBJ1-2	few	TRBV7-9	.	CASSARGGYTF	TGTGCCAGCAGCGCACGGGGTGGCTACACCTTC
TRBJ2-5	few	TRBV20-1	.	CSAGQTETQYF	TGCAGTGCTGGGCAGACCGAGACCCAGTACTTC
TRBJ2-1	few	TRBV7-6	.	CASSFDAGGSYNEQFF	TGTGCCAGCAGCTTCGATGCAGGAGGCTCCTACAATGAGCAGTTCTTC
TRBJ2-7	.	TRBV19	.	CASRGTRTYEQYF	TGTGCCAGTCGAGGAACAAGAACCTACGAGCAGTACTTC
TRBJ1-4	.	TRBV29-1	.	CSAGGTEVEKLFF	TGCAGCGCGGGGGGAACAGAGGTGGAAAAACTGTTTTTT
TRBJ2-1	.	TRBV6-5	TRBD2	CASSYGTSGRNEQFF	TGTGCCAGCAGTTACGGGACTAGCGGGCGTAATGAGCAGTTCTTC
TRBJ1-1	.	TRBV14	.	CASSQDRVRTEAFF	TGTGCCAGCAGCCAAGACAGGGTACGGACTGAAGCTTTCTTT
TRBJ2-1	few	TRBV7-2	TRBD2	CASTSSGSRSYNEQFF	TGTGCCAGCACCTCGAGCGGGAGTCGGTCCTACAATGAGCAGTTCTTC
TRBJ2-5	few	TRBV5-1	.	CASSLVPDSKETQYF	TGCGCCAGCAGCTTGGTTCCGGACTCCAAAGAGACCCAGTACTTC
TRBJ1-1	few	TRBV28	.	CASSWNRATEAFF	TGTGCCAGCAGCTGGAACAGGGCGACTGAAGCTTTCTTT